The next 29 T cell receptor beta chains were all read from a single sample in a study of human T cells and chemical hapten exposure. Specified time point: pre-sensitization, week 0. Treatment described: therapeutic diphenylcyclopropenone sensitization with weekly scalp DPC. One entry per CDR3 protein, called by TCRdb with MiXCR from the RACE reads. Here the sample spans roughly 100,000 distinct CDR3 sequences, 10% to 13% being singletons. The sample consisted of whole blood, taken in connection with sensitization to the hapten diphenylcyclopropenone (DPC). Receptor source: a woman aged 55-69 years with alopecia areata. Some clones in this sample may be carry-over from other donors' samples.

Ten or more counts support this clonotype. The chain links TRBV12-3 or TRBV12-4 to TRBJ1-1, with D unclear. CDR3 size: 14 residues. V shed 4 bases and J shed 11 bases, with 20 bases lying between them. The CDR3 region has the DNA TGTGCCAGCAGTTCCCCCCTCCAAGGTCTTACGGCTTTCTTT. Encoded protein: CASSSPLQGLTAFF.

CDR3 amino acids: CASSRTGRNTEAFF. CDR3 sequence (DNA): TGTGCCAGCAGTCGGACAGGGAGGAACACTGAAGCTTTCTTT. J is TRBJ1-1 and V is TRBV2; TRBD1 agrees at 8 bases. V dropped 5 bases and J dropped 1; count of bases not matched to a gene: 3. Per germline, CDR1 SNHLY and CDR2 FYNNEI. This CDR3 has 14 amino acids.

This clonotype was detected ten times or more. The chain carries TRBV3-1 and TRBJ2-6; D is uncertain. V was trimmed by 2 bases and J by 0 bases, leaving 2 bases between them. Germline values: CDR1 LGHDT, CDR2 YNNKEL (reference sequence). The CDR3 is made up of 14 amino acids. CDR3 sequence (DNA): TGTGCCAGCAGCCAAAACTCTGGGGCCAACGTCCTGACTTTC. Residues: CASSQNSGANVLTF.

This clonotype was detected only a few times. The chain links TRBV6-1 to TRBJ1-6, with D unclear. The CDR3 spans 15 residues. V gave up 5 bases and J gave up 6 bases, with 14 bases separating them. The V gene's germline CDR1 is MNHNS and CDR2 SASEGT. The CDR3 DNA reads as TGTGCCAGCAGTACCCGCCGGCTGGGTAATTCACCCCTCCACTTT. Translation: CASSTRRLGNSPLHF.

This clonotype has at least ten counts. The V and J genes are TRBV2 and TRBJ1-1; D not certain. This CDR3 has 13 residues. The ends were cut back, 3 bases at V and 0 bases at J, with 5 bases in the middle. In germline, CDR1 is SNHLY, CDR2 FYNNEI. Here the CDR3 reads CASSDQVNTEAFF. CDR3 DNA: TGTGCCAGCAGTGATCAGGTGAACACTGAAGCTTTCTTT.

The CDR3, as DNA: TGTGCCAGCAGCCCCGGGCTCTTCACCGGGGAGCTGTTTTTT. This codes for CASSPGLFTGELFF. This chain joins TRBV7-3 and TRBJ2-2; D gene uncertain. The CDR3 extends over 14 amino acids. Germline assignment: CDR1 SGHTA and CDR2 FQGTGA. Trimming removed 5 bases from V and 4 bases from J, with 11 bases in between.

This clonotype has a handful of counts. The CDR3 here is CATLARGEQFF. The CDR3, as DNA: TGTGCCACTTTAGCGCGCGGTGAGCAGTTCTTC. This chain joins TRBV10-3 and TRBJ2-1, with a possible D match to TRBD2 (5 bases). This CDR3 is built from 11 residues. V was trimmed by 10 bases and J by 9 bases, leaving 13 bases between them. Germline CDR1 is ENHRY and CDR2 is SYGVKD.

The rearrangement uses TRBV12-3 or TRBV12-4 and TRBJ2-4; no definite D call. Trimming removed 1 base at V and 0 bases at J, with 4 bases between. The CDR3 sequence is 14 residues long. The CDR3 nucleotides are TGTGCCAGCAGTTTAGGGGGAGCCAAAAACATTCAGTACTTC. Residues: CASSLGGAKNIQYF.

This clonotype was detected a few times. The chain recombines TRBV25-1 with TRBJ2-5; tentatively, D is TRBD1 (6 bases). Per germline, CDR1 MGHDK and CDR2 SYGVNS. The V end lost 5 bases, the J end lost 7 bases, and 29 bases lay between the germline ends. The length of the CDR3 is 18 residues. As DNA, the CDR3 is TGTGCCAGCAGTACCCCCCCGGGACACCCACGAGGACCCGTGACCCAGTACTTC. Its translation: CASSTPPGHPRGPVTQYF.

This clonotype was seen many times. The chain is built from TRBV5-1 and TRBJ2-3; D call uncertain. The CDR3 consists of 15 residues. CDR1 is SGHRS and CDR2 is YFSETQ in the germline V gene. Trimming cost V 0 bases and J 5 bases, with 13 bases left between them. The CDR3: CASSLGAFDEDTQYF. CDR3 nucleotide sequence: TGCGCCAGCAGCTTGGGGGCTTTTGATGAAGATACGCAGTATTTT.

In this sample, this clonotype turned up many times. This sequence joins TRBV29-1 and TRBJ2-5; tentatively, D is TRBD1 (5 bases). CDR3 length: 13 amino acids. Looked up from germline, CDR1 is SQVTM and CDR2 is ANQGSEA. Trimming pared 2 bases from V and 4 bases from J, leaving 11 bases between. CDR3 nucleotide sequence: TGCAGCGTTGAATCAGGGCGAGGAGAGACCCAGTACTTC. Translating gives CSVESGRGETQYF.

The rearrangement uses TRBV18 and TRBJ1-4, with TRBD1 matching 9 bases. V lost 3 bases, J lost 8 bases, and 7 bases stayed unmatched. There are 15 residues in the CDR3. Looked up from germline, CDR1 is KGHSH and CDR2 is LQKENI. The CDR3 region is CASSPNRGPGEKLFF. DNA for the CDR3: TGTGCCAGCTCACCTAACAGGGGGCCTGGAGAAAAACTGTTTTTT.

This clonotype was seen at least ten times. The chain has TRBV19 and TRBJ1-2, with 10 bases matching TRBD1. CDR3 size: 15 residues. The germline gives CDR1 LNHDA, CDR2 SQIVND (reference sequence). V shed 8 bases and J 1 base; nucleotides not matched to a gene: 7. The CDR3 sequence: CASGRQGADNYGYTF. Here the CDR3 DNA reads TGTGCCAGTGGAAGACAGGGGGCGGATAACTATGGCTACACCTTC.

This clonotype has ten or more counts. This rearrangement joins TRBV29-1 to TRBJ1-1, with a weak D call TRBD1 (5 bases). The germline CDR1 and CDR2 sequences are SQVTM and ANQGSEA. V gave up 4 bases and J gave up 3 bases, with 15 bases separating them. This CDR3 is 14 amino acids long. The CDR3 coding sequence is TGCAGCGTTGTGGTTACAGGTACGGACACTGAAGCTTTCTTT. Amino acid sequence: CSVVVTGTDTEAFF.

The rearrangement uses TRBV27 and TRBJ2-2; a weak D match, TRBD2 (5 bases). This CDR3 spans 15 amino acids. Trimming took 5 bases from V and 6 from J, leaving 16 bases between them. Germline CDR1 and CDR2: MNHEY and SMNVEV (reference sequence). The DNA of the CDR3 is TGTGCCAGCAGTCCCCTAGCTGTCGGCTCCGGGGAGCTGTTTTTT. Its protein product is CASSPLAVGSGELFF.

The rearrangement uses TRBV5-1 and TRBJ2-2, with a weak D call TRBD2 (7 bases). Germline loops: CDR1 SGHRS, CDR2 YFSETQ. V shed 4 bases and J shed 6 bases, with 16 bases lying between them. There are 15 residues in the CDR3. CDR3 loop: CASSPLTGGAGELFF. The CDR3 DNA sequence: TGCGCCAGCAGCCCACTCACGGGGGGCGCCGGGGAGCTGTTTTTT.

The CDR3 DNA sequence: TGTGCCAGCAGTGAAGCTCAGGGGGGCAACGAGCAGTACTTC. Encoded protein: CASSEAQGGNEQYF. The chain links TRBV2 to TRBJ2-7; D is possibly TRBD1 (7 bases). Germline CDR1 is SNHLY and CDR2 is FYNNEI. The CDR3 sequence is 14 residues long. Trimming took off 0 bases at V and 5 bases at J, with 11 bases between the two ends. Combining the CDR3 with reference TRBV2 and TRBJ2-7 gives the whole variable domain EPEVTQTPSHQVTQMGQEVILRCVPISNHLYFYWYRQILGQKVEFLVSFYNNEISEKSEIFDDQFSVERPDGSNFTLKIRSTKLEDSAMYFCASSEAQGGNEQYFGPGTRLTVT.

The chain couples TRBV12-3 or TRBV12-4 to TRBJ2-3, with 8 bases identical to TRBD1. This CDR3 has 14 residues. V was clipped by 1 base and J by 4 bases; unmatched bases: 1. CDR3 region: CASSLVQGADTQYF. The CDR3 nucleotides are TGTGCCAGCAGTTTAGTACAGGGGGCAGATACGCAGTATTTT.

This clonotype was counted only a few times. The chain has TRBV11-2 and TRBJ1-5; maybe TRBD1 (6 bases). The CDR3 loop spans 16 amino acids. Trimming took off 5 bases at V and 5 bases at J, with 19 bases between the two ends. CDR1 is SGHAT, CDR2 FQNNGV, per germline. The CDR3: CASSPAGADQYQPQHF. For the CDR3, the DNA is TGTGCCAGCAGCCCCGCGGGGGCAGATCAATATCAGCCCCAGCATTTT.

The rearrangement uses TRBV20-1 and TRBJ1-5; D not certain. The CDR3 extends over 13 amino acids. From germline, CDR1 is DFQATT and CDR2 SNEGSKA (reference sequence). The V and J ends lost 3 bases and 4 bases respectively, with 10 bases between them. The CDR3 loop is CSASGRLNQPQHF. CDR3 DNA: TGCAGTGCTAGCGGACGCCTTAATCAGCCCCAGCATTTT.

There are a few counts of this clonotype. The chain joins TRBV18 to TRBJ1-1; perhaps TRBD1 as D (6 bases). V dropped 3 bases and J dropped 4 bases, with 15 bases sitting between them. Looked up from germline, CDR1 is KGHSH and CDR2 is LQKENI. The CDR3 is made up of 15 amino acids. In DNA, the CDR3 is TGTGCCAGCTCACCGTTCGGGGGCGAAGCCACTGAAGCTTTCTTT. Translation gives CASSPFGGEATEAFF.

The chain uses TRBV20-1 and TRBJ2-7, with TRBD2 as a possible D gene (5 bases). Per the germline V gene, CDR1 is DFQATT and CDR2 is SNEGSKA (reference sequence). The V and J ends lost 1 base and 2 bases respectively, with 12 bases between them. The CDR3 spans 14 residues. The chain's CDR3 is CSARVERTPYEQYF. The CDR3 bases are TGCAGTGCTAGAGTAGAGCGGACCCCCTACGAGCAGTACTTC.

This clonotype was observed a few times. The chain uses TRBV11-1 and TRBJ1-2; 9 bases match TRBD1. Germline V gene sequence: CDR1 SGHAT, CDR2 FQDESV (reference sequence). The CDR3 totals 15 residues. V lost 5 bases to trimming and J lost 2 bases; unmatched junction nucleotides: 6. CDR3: CASSTYGQGNYGYTF. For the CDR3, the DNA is TGTGCCAGCAGCACTTACGGACAGGGGAACTATGGCTACACCTTC.

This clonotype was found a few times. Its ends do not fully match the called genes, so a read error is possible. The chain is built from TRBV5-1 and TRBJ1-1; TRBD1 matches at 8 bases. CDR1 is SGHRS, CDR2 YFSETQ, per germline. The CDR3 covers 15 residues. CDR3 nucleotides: TGCGTCAGCGACCATTCAGGGGGCGCGGGCACTGAAGCTTTCTTT. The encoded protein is CVSDHSGGAGTEAFF. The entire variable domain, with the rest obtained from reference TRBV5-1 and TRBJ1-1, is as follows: KAGVTQTPRYLIKTRGQQVTLSCSPISGHRSVSWYQQTPGQGLQFLFEYFSETQRNKGNFPGRFSGRQFSNSRSEMNVSTLELGDSALYLCVSDHSGGAGTEAFFGQGTRLTVV.

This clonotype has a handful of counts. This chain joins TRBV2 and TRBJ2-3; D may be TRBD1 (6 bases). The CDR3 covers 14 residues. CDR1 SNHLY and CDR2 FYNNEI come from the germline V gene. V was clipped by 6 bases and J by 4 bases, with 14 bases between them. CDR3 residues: CASSATGSADTQYF. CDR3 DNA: TGTGCCAGCAGCGCTACAGGGAGCGCAGATACGCAGTATTTT.

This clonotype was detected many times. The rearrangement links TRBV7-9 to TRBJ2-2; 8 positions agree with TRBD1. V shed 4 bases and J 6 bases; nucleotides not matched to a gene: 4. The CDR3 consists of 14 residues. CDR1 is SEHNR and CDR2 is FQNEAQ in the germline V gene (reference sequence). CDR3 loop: CASSSSGGSGELFF. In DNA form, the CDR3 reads TGTGCCAGCAGCTCCTCAGGGGGCTCCGGGGAGCTGTTTTTT.

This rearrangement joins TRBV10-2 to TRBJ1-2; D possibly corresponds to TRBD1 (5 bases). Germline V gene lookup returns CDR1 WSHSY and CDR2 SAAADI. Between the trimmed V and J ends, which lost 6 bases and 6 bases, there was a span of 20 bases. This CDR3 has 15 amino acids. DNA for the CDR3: TGCGCCAGCAGCGGGTGGGGCAGGGAAGAGCATGGCTACACCTTC. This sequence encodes CASSGWGREEHGYTF.

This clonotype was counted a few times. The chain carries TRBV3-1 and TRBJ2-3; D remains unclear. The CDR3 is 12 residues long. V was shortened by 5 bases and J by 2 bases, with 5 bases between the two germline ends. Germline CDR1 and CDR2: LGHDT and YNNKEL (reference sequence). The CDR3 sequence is CASSTFTDTQYF. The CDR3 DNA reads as TGTGCCAGCAGCACTTTCACAGATACGCAGTATTTT.

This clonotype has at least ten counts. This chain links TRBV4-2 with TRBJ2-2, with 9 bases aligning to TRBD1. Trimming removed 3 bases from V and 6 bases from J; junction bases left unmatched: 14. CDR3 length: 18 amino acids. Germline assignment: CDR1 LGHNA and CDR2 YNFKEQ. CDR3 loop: CASSQAQGGTGKAGELFF. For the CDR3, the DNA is TGTGCCAGCAGCCAGGCTCAGGGGGGGACAGGGAAGGCCGGGGAGCTGTTTTTT.